This TCR beta chain was found in a study of control samples from healthy donors and cancer patients. Sequencing used immunoSEQ multiplex PCR; TCRdb keeps in-frame clones, though not all of them. Of some 120,000 clones in the sample, roughly 91% were seen once. The CDR3 has 15 residues. Germline-derived CDR1 and CDR2 are SGHKS and YYEKEE (reference sequence). V gave up 3 bases and J gave up 2 bases, with 13 bases separating them. The receptor was derived from a man aged 45-60 years with head and neck cancer. The sequenced sample was PBMCs. The rearrangement links TRBV5-5 to TRBJ2-3; possibly TRBD2 for D (6 bases). The CDR3 DNA reads as TGTGCCAGCAGCTCGGGGAGGACCTTCACAGATACGCAGTATTTT. The encoded protein is CASSSGRTFTDTQYF.